This T cell receptor (beta chain) emerged from a study of T-cell memory formation after mild COVID-19. Study-level information: Each donor largely had its own TCR clusters.

Unmatched junction bases numbered 9, after V lost 6 bases and J lost 6 bases. Germline V gives CDR1 ENHRY, CDR2 SYGVKD. The CDR3 is 15 residues long. TCRdb itself ran the 5' RACE reads through MiXCR, one entry per CDR3 protein. The data hold roughly 350,000 distinct CDR3 sequences, with around 15% observed a single time. Study-wide points: Day 15 to 85 contracting clones showed balanced CD4/CD8; day 15 to 37 expanders favored CD4+. Most CD4+ clones that shrank were in CM and EM, while CD8+ ones turned up in EMRA. The finding that pre-infection memory included some responding clones suggested that cross-reactive memory joined.

This clonotype has a count of ten or more. Its matching antigen is unknown. The specimen was PBMCs or a T cell subset sorted from them (not recorded which). The chain joins TRBV10-3 to TRBJ2-1; 9 positions agree with TRBD2. This receptor was taken from a man aged 18 to 30 who had mild COVID-19 (a few samples of this study predate the infection). Cell type and time point are not known. CDR3 coding DNA: TGTGCCATCAGCAAAATGGCGGGGGGGCTCAATGAGCAGTTCTTC. This translates into CAISKMAGGLNEQFF.